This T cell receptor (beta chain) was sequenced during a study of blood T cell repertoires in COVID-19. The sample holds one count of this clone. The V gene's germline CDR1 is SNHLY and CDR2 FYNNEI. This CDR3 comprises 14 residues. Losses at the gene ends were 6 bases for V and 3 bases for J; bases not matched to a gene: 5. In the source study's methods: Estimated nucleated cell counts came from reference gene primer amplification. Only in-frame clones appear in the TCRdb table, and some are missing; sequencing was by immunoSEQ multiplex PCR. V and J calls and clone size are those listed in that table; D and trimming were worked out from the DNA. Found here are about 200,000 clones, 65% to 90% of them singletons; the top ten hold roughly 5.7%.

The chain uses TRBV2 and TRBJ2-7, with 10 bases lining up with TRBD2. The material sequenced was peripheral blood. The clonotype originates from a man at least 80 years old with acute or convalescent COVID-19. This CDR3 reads CASRKLAGNYEQYF. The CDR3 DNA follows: TGTGCCAGCAGGAAACTAGCGGGAAACTACGAGCAGTACTTC.